This TCR beta chain was recovered during a study of blood T cells in healthy people across ages. Primers used in a second PCR of roughly 7 to 12 cycles were a sample-barcoded 5' primer and a J-beta primer mix. Every sample produced at least 3 million CDR3-containing paired-end reads. TCRdb itself ran the 5' RACE reads through MiXCR, one entry per CDR3 protein. Of 1,500,000 or so distinct CDR3 sequences listed, approximately 59% were seen once; the top ten hold over 5%. V lost 4 bases and J lost 3, with 13 bases in between. The CDR3 has 14 amino acids. CDR1 and CDR2 (germline): SGHRS, YFSETQ. Samples had at least 7 million PBMCs isolated from them.

The clonotype was recovered from a man between 18 and 29 years old in good health. The genes are TRBV5-1 and TRBJ2-5; TRBD1 might be the D (6 bases). Material for sequencing was blood. For the CDR3, the DNA is TGCGCCAGCAGCGCCTATTCAGGGGAAGAGACCCAGTACTTC. It translates to CASSAYSGEETQYF.